These 4 T cell receptor beta chains share one sample of origin, sequenced in a study of blood T cell repertoires in COVID-19. The protocol was immunoSEQ multiplex PCR, while the TCRdb copy is restricted to in-frame clones and leaves out a portion. This sample has 130,000 to 150,000 clones, with around 81% found just once. Sequencing was performed on peripheral blood. These receptors originate from a woman between 45 and 60 years old with acute or convalescent COVID-19.

V is TRBV29-1 and J is TRBJ1-4, with TRBD1 matching 7 bases. The germline V gene has CDR1 SQVTM and CDR2 ANQGSEA. CDR3 length: 13 residues. J lost 8 bases, V lost 4 bases, and 7 bases had no gene match. The CDR3 DNA reads TGCAGCGTTGGACAGGGAGGAGAAGAAAAACTGTTTTTT. The encoded protein is CSVGQGGEEKLFF.

The rearrangement joins TRBV4-2 to TRBJ1-2; TRBD1 aligns across 12 bases. This CDR3 region has 15 residues. V trimming: 5 bases; J trimming: 4 bases; junction bases outside the gene matches: 5. Germline CDR1 LGHNA, CDR2 YNFKEQ. CDR3 in amino acids: CASSTGTGGGYGYTF. The CDR3 DNA reads TGTGCCAGCAGCACGGGGACAGGGGGCGGCTATGGCTACACCTTC.

This clone has only a few counts. The genes are TRBV6-5 and TRBJ2-3, with D possibly matching TRBD2 (6 bases). Germline V lookup: CDR1 MNHEY, CDR2 SVGAGI. CDR3 length: 13 residues. V lost 3 bases to trimming and J lost 4 bases, with 8 bases between them. The CDR3 DNA is TGTGCCAGCAGTTATTCGGGGGCAGATACGCAGTATTTT. Its translation is CASSYSGADTQYF.

The chain uses TRBV30 and TRBJ1-2; 9 bases align to TRBD1. CDR1 is GTSNPN, CDR2 SVGIG, per germline (reference sequence). The CDR3 is made up of 15 amino acids. After removal of 2 bases from V and 2 bases from J, the junction contained 6 bases not matched to a gene. The CDR3 protein is CAWSPPGTGNYGYTF. DNA for the CDR3: TGTGCCTGGAGTCCTCCCGGGACAGGGAACTATGGCTACACCTTC.